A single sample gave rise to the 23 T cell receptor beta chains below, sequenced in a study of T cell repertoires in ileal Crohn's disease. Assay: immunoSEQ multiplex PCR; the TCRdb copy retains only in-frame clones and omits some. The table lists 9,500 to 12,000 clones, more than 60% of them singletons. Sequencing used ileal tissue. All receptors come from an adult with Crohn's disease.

CDR3 DNA: TGTGCCAGCAGCTTTAACAGGGGGCAGACCTTC. Its translation: CASSFNRGQTF. The V gene is TRBV7-2, the J gene TRBJ1-2; TRBD1 matches at 9 bases. Germline assignment: CDR1 SGHTA and CDR2 FQGNSA. This CDR3 contains 11 residues. J lost 14 bases, V lost 3 bases, and 4 bases had no gene match.

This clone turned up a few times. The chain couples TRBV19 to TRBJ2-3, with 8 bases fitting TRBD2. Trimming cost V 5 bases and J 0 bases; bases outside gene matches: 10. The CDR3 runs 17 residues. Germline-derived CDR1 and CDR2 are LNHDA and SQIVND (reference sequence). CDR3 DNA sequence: TGTGCCAGTAGTCCTAACTCCGGGACTAGAAGCACAGATACGCAGTATTTT. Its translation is CASSPNSGTRSTDTQYF.

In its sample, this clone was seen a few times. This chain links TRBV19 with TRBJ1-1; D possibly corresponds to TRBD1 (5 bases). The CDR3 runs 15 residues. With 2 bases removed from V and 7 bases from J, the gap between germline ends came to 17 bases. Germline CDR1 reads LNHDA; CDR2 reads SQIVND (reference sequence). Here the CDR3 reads CASSIFRQVGGEAFF. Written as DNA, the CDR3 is TGTGCCAGTAGTATATTTAGGCAGGTCGGGGGTGAAGCTTTCTTT. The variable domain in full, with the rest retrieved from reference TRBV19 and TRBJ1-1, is DGGITQSPKYLFRKEGQNVTLSCEQNLNHDAMYWYRQDPGQGLRLIYYSQIVNDFQKGDIAEGYSVSREKKESFPLTVTSAQKNPTAFYLCASSIFRQVGGEAFFGQGTRLTVV.

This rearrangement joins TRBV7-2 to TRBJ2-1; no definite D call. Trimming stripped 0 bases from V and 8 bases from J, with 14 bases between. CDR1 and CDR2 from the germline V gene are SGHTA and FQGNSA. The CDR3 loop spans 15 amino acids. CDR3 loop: CASSLAGLDLDEQFF. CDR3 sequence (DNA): TGTGCCAGCAGCTTAGCCGGGTTAGACCTGGATGAGCAGTTCTTC.

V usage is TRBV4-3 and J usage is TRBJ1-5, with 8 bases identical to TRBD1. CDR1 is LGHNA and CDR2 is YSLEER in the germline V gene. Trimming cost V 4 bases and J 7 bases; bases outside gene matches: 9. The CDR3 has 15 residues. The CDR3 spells CASSPGTQGGQPQHF. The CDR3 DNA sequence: TGCGCCAGCAGCCCGGGAACACAGGGGGGACAGCCCCAGCATTTT.

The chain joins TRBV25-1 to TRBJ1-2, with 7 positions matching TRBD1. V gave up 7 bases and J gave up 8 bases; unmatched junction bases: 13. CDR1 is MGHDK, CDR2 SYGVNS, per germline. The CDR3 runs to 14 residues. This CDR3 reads CASIEYAIGGGYTF. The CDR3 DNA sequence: TGTGCCAGCATCGAATATGCCATAGGGGGCGGCTACACCTTC.

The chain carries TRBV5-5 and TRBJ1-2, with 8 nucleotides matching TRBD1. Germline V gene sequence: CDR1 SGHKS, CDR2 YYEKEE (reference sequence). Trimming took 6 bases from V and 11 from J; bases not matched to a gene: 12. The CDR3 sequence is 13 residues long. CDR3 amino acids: CASNRQGAMGYTF. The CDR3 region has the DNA TGTGCCAGCAACCGTCAGGGGGCGATGGGGTACACCTTC. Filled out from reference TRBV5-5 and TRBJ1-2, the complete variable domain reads DAGVTQSPTHLIKTRGQQVTLRCSPISGHKSVSWYQQVLGQGPQFIFQYYEKEERGRGNFPDRFSARQFPNYSSELNVNALLLGDSALYLCASNRQGAMGYTFGSGTRLTVV.

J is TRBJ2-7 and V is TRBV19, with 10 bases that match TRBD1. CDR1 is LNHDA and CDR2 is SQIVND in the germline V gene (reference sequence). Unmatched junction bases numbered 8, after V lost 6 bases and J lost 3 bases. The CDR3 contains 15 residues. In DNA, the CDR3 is TGTGCCAGTAGCCAGGACAGGGGGGGATTCTACGAGCAGTACTTC. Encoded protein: CASSQDRGGFYEQYF.

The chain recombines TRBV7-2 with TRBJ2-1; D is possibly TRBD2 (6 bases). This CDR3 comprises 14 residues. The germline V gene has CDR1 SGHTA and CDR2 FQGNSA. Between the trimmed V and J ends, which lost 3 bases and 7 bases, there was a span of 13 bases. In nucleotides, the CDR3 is TGTGCCAGCAGCTTGGATTACGGGGGTAATGAGCAGTTCTTC. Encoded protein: CASSLDYGGNEQFF.

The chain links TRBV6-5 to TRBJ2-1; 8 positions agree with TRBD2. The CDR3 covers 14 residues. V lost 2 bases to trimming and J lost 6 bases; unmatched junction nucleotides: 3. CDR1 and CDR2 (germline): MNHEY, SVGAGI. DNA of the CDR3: TGTGCCAGCAGTTACAGGGGGACTAGCAATGAGCAGTTCTTC. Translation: CASSYRGTSNEQFF.

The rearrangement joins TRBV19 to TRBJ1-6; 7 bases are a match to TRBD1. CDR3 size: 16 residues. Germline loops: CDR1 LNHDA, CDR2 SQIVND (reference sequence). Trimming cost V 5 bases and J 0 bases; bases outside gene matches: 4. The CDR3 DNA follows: TGTGCCAGTAGTTTTAGGACAGGCTCCTATAATTCACCCCTCCACTTT. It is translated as CASSFRTGSYNSPLHF.

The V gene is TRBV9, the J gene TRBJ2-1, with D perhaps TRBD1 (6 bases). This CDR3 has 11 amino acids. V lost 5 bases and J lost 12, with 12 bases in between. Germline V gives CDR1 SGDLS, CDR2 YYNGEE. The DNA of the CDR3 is TGTGCCAGCAGTCGTACAGGGTTGCAGTTCTTC. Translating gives CASSRTGLQFF.

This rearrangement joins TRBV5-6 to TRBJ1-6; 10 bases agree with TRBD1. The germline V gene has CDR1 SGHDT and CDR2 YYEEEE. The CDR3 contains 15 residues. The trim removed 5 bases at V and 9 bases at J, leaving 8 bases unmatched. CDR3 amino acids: CASSSPDRGRSPLHF. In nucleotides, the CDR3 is TGTGCCAGCAGTTCACCAGACAGGGGGCGTTCACCCCTCCACTTT.

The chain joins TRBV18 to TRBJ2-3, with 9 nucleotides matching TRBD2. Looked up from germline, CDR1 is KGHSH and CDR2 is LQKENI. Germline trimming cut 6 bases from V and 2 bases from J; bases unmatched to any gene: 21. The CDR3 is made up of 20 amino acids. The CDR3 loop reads CASSPTRVAGATPFTDTQYF. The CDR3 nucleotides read TGTGCCAGCTCCCCCACCCGGGTAGCGGGGGCGACCCCTTTCACAGATACGCAGTATTTT.

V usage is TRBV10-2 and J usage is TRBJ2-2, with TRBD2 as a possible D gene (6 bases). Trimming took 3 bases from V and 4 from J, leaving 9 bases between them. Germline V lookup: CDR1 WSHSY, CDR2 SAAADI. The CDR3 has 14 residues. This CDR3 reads CASSEVGGTGELFF. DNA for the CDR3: TGCGCCAGCAGTGAAGTCGGGGGCACCGGGGAGCTGTTTTTT.

CDR3 in amino acids: CASRETSGGYNEQFF. The DNA for the CDR3 is TGTGCCAGCAGAGAGACTAGCGGGGGCTACAATGAGCAGTTCTTC. The chain recombines TRBV6-5 with TRBJ2-1, with 12 bases fitting TRBD2. The germline gives CDR1 MNHEY, CDR2 SVGAGI. The CDR3 contains 15 residues. V was clipped by 6 bases and J by 3 bases; unmatched bases: 3.

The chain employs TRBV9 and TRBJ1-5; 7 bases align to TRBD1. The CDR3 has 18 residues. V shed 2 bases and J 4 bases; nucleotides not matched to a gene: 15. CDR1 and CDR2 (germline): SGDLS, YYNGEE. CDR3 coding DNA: TGTGCCAGCAGCGTTGTAAGGGACAGCTATCGACGTAATCAGCCCCAGCATTTT. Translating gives CASSVVRDSYRRNQPQHF.

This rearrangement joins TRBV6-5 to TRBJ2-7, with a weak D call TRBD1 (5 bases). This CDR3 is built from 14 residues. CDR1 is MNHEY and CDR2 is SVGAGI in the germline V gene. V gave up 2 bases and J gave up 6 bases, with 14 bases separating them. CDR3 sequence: CASSYIQGSSEQYF. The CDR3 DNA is TGTGCCAGCAGTTACATCCAGGGTAGCTCCGAGCAGTACTTC.

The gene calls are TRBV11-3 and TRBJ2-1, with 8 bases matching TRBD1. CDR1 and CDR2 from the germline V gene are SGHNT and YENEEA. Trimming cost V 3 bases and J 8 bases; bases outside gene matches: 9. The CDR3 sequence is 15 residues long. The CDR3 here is CASSFPGQGRDEQFF. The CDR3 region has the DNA TGTGCCAGCAGCTTCCCTGGACAGGGTAGGGATGAGCAGTTCTTC.

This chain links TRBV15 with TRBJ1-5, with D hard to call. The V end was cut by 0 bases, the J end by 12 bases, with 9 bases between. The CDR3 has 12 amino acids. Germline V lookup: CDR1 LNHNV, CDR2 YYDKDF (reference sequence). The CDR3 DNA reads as TGTGCCACCAGCAGAGATGTCAGTCGCCAGCATTTT. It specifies CATSRDVSRQHF.

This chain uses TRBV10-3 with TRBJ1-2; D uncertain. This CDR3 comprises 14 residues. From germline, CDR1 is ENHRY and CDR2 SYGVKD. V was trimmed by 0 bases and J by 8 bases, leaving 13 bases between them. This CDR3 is CAISESLGTGGYTF. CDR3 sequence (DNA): TGTGCCATCAGTGAGTCCCTGGGTACGGGGGGCTACACCTTC.

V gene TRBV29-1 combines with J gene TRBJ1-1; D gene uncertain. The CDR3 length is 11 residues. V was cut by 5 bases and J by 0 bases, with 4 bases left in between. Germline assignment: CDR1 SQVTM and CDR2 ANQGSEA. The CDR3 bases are TGCAGCGTTAGAGTGAACACTGAAGCTTTCTTT. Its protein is CSVRVNTEAFF.

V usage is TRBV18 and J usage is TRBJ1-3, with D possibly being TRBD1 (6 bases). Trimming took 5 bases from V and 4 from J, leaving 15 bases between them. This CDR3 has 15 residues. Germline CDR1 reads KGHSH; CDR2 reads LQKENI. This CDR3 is CASSRPGARGNTIYF. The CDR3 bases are TGTGCCAGCTCAAGGCCAGGGGCGCGAGGAAACACCATATATTTT.